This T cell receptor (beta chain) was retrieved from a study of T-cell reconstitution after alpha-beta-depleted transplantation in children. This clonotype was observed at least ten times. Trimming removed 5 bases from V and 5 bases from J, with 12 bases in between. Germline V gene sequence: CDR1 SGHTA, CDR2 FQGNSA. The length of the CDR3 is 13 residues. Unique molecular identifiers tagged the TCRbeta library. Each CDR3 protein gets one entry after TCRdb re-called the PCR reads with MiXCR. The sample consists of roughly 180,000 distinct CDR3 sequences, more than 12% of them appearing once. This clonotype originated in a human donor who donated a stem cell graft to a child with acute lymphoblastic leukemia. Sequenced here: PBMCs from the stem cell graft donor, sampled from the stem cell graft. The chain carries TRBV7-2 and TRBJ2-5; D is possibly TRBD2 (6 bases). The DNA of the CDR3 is TGTGCCAGCAGCCCCGGGACTTATGAGACCCAGTACTTC. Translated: CASSPGTYETQYF.